The 9 T cell receptor beta chains below were found in one sample sequenced in a study of T-cell reconstitution after alpha-beta-depleted transplantation in children. Unique molecular identifiers tagged the TCRbeta library. TCRdb processed the PCR reads anew with MiXCR; each CDR3 protein has one entry. Among more than 200,000 distinct CDR3 sequences listed, around 8.9% were seen once. The sample was PBMCs from the stem cell graft donor, taken from the stem cell graft. These receptors were collected from a human donor who donated a stem cell graft to a child with SCID.

In this sample, this clonotype turned up many times. The chain combines TRBV2 with TRBJ1-2; no clear D gene. The CDR3 has 15 residues. Trimming removed 3 bases from V and 1 base from J, with 12 bases in between. Germline CDR1 and CDR2: SNHLY and FYNNEI. CDR3 amino acids: CASSDEGPVNYGYTF. CDR3 DNA: TGTGCCAGCAGTGATGAGGGCCCTGTTAACTATGGCTACACCTTC.

At least ten counts were recorded for this clonotype. This sequence joins TRBV5-5 and TRBJ2-7; D not certain. V lost 1 base, J lost 5 bases, and 16 bases lay in between. Germline-derived CDR1 and CDR2 are SGHKS and YYEKEE (reference sequence). The CDR3 is 15 residues long. The CDR3 DNA reads TGTGCCAGCAGCTTGTGGGTCCCCCCCGTCCACGAGCAGTACTTC. It translates to CASSLWVPPVHEQYF.

This clonotype was seen repeatedly, ten times or more. The chain uses TRBV20-1 and TRBJ1-1, with D possibly TRBD1 on 5 matching bases. V was cut by 3 bases and J by 1 base, with 9 bases left in between. CDR1 DFQATT and CDR2 SNEGSKA come from the germline V gene (reference sequence). This CDR3 has 13 residues. The CDR3 loop is CSASQGSNTEAFF. The DNA of the CDR3 is TGCAGTGCTAGTCAGGGTTCGAACACTGAAGCTTTCTTT.

This clonotype was counted many times. The chain has TRBV20-1 and TRBJ2-7; D is unresolved. This CDR3 has 13 residues. Germline CDR1 DFQATT, CDR2 SNEGSKA (reference sequence). With 3 bases removed from V and 7 bases from J, the gap between germline ends came to 16 bases. CDR3 in amino acids: CSASTYLLGEQYF. As DNA, the CDR3 is TGCAGTGCTAGTACCTACCTCCTGGGAGAGCAGTACTTC.

V and J are TRBV5-1 and TRBJ1-4, with a tentative D call TRBD1 (6 bases). V lost 7 bases, J lost 0 bases, and 22 bases lay in between. The germline V gene has CDR1 SGHRS and CDR2 YFSETQ. The CDR3 consists of 18 residues. CDR3 nucleotides: TGCGCCAGCGGCCCTGTTGGGGGGCGTAGGGCAACTAATGAAAAACTGTTTTTT. It encodes CASGPVGGRRATNEKLFF.

This clonotype was picked up many times. The rearrangement joins TRBV6-5 to TRBJ2-7; TRBD1 might be the D (5 bases). The V and J ends lost 6 bases and 3 bases respectively, with 12 bases between them. This CDR3 spans 13 amino acids. CDR1 MNHEY and CDR2 SVGAGI come from the germline V gene. The CDR3 is CASSRDTGYEQYF. The CDR3 coding sequence is TGTGCCAGCAGCCGTGACACAGGCTACGAGCAGTACTTC.

Regarding this clonotype: A much bigger clone sits one base away, suggesting this may be a read error. This sequence joins TRBV4-1 and TRBJ1-5; possible D gene TRBD1, 5 bases. This CDR3 is 16 amino acids long. The V gene lost 1 base and the J gene lost 3 bases, with 13 bases spanning the gap. Germline CDR1 is MGHRA and CDR2 is YSYEKL. The DNA for the CDR3 is TGCGCCAGCAGCCAAGGGGGGGGAGGTACCAATCAGCCCCAGCATTTT. The encoded protein is CASSQGGGGTNQPQHF.

This clonotype has at least ten counts. The rearrangement joins TRBV28 to TRBJ2-1, with D perhaps TRBD2 (6 bases). Germline V gene lookup returns CDR1 MDHEN and CDR2 SYDVKM. The length of the CDR3 is 15 residues. V dropped 6 bases and J dropped 1 base, with 13 bases sitting between them. The CDR3 DNA sequence: TGTGCCAGCAGGCAGGCGGAGGGATCCTACAATGAGCAGTTCTTC. It is translated as CASRQAEGSYNEQFF.

Ten or more counts support this clonotype. The chain uses TRBV27 and TRBJ2-1, with 9 nucleotides matching TRBD1. The ends lost 6 bases at V and 4 bases at J; junction bases unmatched: 7. The germline gives CDR1 MNHEY, CDR2 SMNVEV (reference sequence). The CDR3 loop spans 15 amino acids. CDR3 residues: CASSPGGTGYNEQFF. The CDR3 DNA follows: TGTGCCAGCAGCCCCGGTGGGACAGGGTACAATGAGCAGTTCTTC.